This T cell receptor beta chain was sequenced in a study of T cell responses to AZD1222 COVID-19 vaccine. Assay: immunoSEQ multiplex PCR; the TCRdb copy retains only in-frame clones and omits some. The sample carries 110,000 to 150,000 clones, roughly 93% recorded once. The CDR3 runs 16 residues. In germline, CDR1 is LGHDT, CDR2 YNNKEL (reference sequence). The V gene lost 2 bases and the J gene lost 4 bases, with 18 bases spanning the gap. This sample comprised peripheral blood, obtained 28 days after the second AZD1222 dose. This chain connects TRBV3-1 (or the pseudogene TRBV3-2) to TRBJ2-7; possible D gene TRBD2, 7 bases. The clonotype originates from an adult who received the AZD1222 COVID-19 vaccine. For the CDR3, the DNA is TGTGCCAGCAGCCAAACCCCCGGGGGGCGTATTTACGAGCAGTACTTC. This translates into CASSQTPGGRIYEQYF.